In its sample, the clone carrying this T cell receptor beta chain was seen many times. The antigen remains unidentified. The CDR3 extends over 15 amino acids. After removal of 2 bases from V and 1 base from J, the junction contained 3 bases not matched to a gene. The germline V gene encodes CDR1 LGHNA and CDR2 YSLEER. The sample comes from a study of CD8+CD57+ T cells in acquired aplastic anemia. Profiling of TCR beta VDJ combinations and CDR3 sequences used genomic DNA as template. In TCRdb, the reads were re-called with MiXCR into one record per CDR3 protein. Found here are roughly 170,000 distinct CDR3 sequences, 55% to 80% of them singletons; the top ten hold about 50%. General study points: For CD8+ Simpson's diversity, patients and controls showed no significant difference.

V is TRBV4-3 and J is TRBJ2-5; 8 positions match TRBD2. Material for sequencing was sorted CD4+, CD8+, or CD8+CD57+ T cells (not recorded which) from PBMCs. The source of this sequence is a human donor in good health. Written as DNA, the CDR3 is TGCGCCAGCAGCCAAACGGGAGGGACCCAAGAGACCCAGTACTTC. Its protein is CASSQTGGTQETQYF.